Listed below are T cell receptor beta chains from one sample, sequenced in a study of beta chain features in type 1 diabetes. Measured with immunoSEQ multiplex PCR; TCRdb has only the in-frame clones, and not every one. In the table there are some 330,000 clones, about 12% of which are singletons. Sequencing was performed on naive CD4+ T cells from blood. The receptors were gathered from a woman between 18 and 29 years old with type 1 diabetes. Each CDR3 is given with its conserved first and last residue. A D gene is named only where the DNA matches it firmly. Clone size appears in some rows only: once, few, many, or a class for an expanded clone.

v_gene,abundance,j_gene,d_gene,CDR3aa,CDR3nt
TRBV7-7,NA,TRBJ2-1,NA,CASSSSRNNEQFF,TGTGCTAGCAGCTCCTCTAGAAACAATGAGCAGTTCTTC
TRBV29-1,few,TRBJ2-5,TRBD2,CSGERAGVETQYF,TGCAGCGGGGAGAGGGCGGGAGTTGAGACCCAGTACTTC
TRBV5-5,few,TRBJ2-1,TRBD1,CASSLGDRAHNEQFF,TGTGCCAGCAGCTTGGGGGACAGGGCCCACAATGAGCAGTTCTTC
TRBV27,NA,TRBJ2-1,NA,CASSLGLIDNEQFF,TGTGCCAGCAGTTTGGGACTGATCGACAATGAGCAGTTCTTC
TRBV29-1,few,TRBJ2-2,NA,CSMGAGSISGGELFF,TGCAGCATGGGGGCAGGGAGCATTAGTGGCGGGGAGCTGTTTTTT
TRBV11-2,NA,TRBJ2-5,NA,CASSSDRGWKETQYF,TGTGCCAGCAGCTCCGATAGGGGCTGGAAGGAGACCCAGTACTTC
TRBV12-1,few,TRBJ2-1,NA,CASSLTGSIHEQFF,TGTGCCAGCAGCTTAACCGGGTCAATACATGAGCAGTTCTTC
TRBV6-5,NA,TRBJ2-7,TRBD1,CASRPGQGTYEQYF,TGTGCCAGCAGGCCGGGACAGGGAACCTACGAGCAGTACTTC
TRBV18,NA,TRBJ1-1,NA,CASSPQWGQGPMNTEAFF,TGTGCCAGCTCACCCCAATGGGGGCAGGGACCGATGAACACTGAAGCTTTCTTT
TRBV5-4,few,TRBJ1-1,TRBD1,CASSLPGQGRTEAFF,TGTGCCAGCAGCTTGCCAGGACAGGGTCGAACTGAAGCTTTCTTT
TRBV7-6,NA,TRBJ2-5,TRBD1,CASSSYRDRVETQYF,TGTGCCAGCAGCTCCTATAGGGACAGGGTTGAGACCCAGTACTTC
TRBV5-4,few,TRBJ1-5,TRBD1,CASSLQGAKQPQHF,TGTGCCAGCAGCTTACAGGGGGCTAAGCAGCCCCAGCATTTT
TRBV2,NA,TRBJ1-2,NA,CASSVMVRSNYGYTF,TGTGCCAGCAGTGTTATGGTCAGATCTAACTATGGCTACACCTTC
TRBV4-3,few,TRBJ1-3,NA,CASSEGGAGNTIYF,TGCGCCAGCAGCGAGGGAGGCGCTGGAAACACCATATATTTT
TRBV5-4,NA,TRBJ1-2,TRBD1,CASRFAFGQGENYGYTF,TGTGCCAGCAGGTTCGCCTTTGGGCAGGGGGAAAACTATGGCTACACCTTC
TRBV11-2,few,TRBJ1-5,NA,CASSLAAGGGNQPQHF,TGTGCCAGCAGCTTAGCTGCGGGGGGAGGCAATCAGCCCCAGCATTTT
TRBV7-2,NA,TRBJ1-5,NA,CASRRETGQPQHF,TGTGCCAGCAGGAGAGAAACGGGTCAGCCCCAGCATTTT
TRBV18,NA,TRBJ2-7,TRBD1,CASSRQGPEQYF,TGTGCCAGCTCGCGACAGGGCCCCGAGCAGTACTTC
TRBV18,few,TRBJ2-1,TRBD1,CASSRLQGNNEQFF,TGTGCCAGCTCACGGTTACAGGGGAACAATGAGCAGTTCTTC
TRBV10-3,NA,TRBJ2-5,NA,CAISESFQGETQYF,TGTGCCATCAGTGAGTCTTTCCAGGGTGAGACCCAGTACTTC
TRBV30,NA,TRBJ1-1,TRBD1,CAWSVLDRGYVFF,TGTGCCTGGAGTGTACTTGACAGGGGCTACGTATTCTTT
TRBV15,few,TRBJ2-7,NA,CATSRELTSYEQYF,TGTGCCACCAGCAGAGAGTTGACATCCTACGAGCAGTACTTC
TRBV30,NA,TRBJ2-7,TRBD1,CAWNRGPHSYEQYF,TGTGCCTGGAACAGGGGACCGCACTCCTACGAGCAGTACTTC
TRBV28,NA,TRBJ1-2,NA,CASTANGGGGYTF,TGTGCCAGCACTGCCAATGGGGGAGGTGGCTACACCTTC
TRBV12-5,few,TRBJ2-1,NA,CASGRTSNEQFF,TGTGCTAGTGGTCGCACTTCCAATGAGCAGTTCTTC
TRBV18,few,TRBJ2-6,TRBD1,CASSPDRASGANVLTF,TGTGCCAGCTCACCTGACAGGGCCTCTGGGGCCAACGTCCTGACTTTC
TRBV7-9,NA,TRBJ2-4,NA,CASSLGTSTAKNIQYF,TGTGCCAGCAGCCTGGGGACTTCAACGGCCAAAAACATTCAGTACTTC
TRBV5-1,NA,TRBJ1-2,TRBD1,CASSYGQGSYGYTF,TGCGCCAGCAGCTACGGACAGGGAAGCTATGGCTACACCTTC